This passage covers 32 T cell receptor beta chains from one sample sequenced in a study of vaccination effects on CD4 cells after COVID-19. Assay used: immunoSEQ multiplex PCR; TCRdb lists only in-frame clones, some missing. The sample has about 72,000 clones, approximately 81% seen once. What these receptors recognize is not known. Sequencing in the ViraFEST assay came after antigen-specific CD4+ T cells had been expanded with viral peptide pools, which were used to stimulate PBMC. At the end of about 10 days of culture, CD4+ T cells were isolated. Everyone in the study got two shots of either the BNT162b2 or mRNA-1273 vaccine. Here the sequenced sample was CD4+ T cells from PBMCs cultured with HCoV-229E spike peptides, taken after COVID-19 vaccination. The source is a human donor who received a COVID-19 vaccine.

The chain recombines TRBV18 with TRBJ2-5; D is perhaps TRBD1 or TRBD2 (5 bases each). CDR1 and CDR2 (germline): KGHSH, LQKENI. The germline V and J ends were trimmed by 3 bases and 5 bases, with 13 bases remaining between them. The CDR3 length is 14 residues. CDR3: CASSPKDWGETQYF. The CDR3 nucleotides are TGTGCCAGCTCACCCAAGGACTGGGGGGAGACCCAGTACTTC.

This clone was observed a handful of times. This sequence joins TRBV21-1 and TRBJ2-7; the table's D gene call, TRBD2, was not cross checked with the DNA. TRBV21-1 is given as a pseudogene. The CDR3 contains 12 residues. The DNA for the CDR3 is TGTGCCAGCAGCAACTCGGGCTACGAGCAGTACGTC. Its translation: CASSNSGYEQYV.

The sample holds a few counts of this clone. The chain employs TRBV3-1 (or the pseudogene TRBV3-2) and TRBJ2-2; 8 bases fit TRBD2. The CDR3 consists of 16 residues. CDR1 LGHDT and CDR2 YNNKEL come from the germline V gene (reference sequence). V lost 1 base, J lost 3 bases, and 4 bases stayed unmatched. CDR3 nucleotides: TGTGCCAGCAGCCAAGTTGTAGCGGGGCACACCGGGGAGCTGTTTTTT. It yields the protein CASSQVVAGHTGELFF.

CDR3 in DNA: TGTGCCAGCAGTTTCAGCGCTATCGGTAGGGCACATGAGCAGTTCTTC. As protein: CASSFSAIGRAHEQFF. The chain recombines TRBV5-6 with TRBJ2-1; no clear D. Germline V CDR1 and CDR2: SGHDT, YYEEEE. Trimming removed 5 bases from V and 8 bases from J, with 23 bases in between. The CDR3 covers 16 residues.

The chain links TRBV6-1 to TRBJ1-6, with a possible D match to TRBD1 (5 bases). The ends were cut back, 1 base at V and 6 bases at J, with 19 bases in the middle. This CDR3 has 18 residues. The germline V gene has CDR1 MNHNS and CDR2 SASEGT. Written as DNA, the CDR3 is TGTGCCAGCAGTGAAGAATCCAGGACCCGGGGGTTTAATTCACCCCTCCACTTT. Protein sequence: CASSEESRTRGFNSPLHF.

This chain connects TRBV6-1 to TRBJ2-3, with TRBD2 identical over 8 bases. The CDR3 totals 18 residues. The ends lost 0 bases at V and 5 bases at J; junction bases unmatched: 13. CDR1 and CDR2 (germline): MNHNS, SASEGT. This CDR3 reads CASSEAGSRGGLVDTQYF. The CDR3 DNA is TGTGCCAGCAGTGAAGCGGGATCCCGGGGGGGCCTGGTAGATACGCAGTATTTT.

This rearrangement joins TRBV24-1 to TRBJ2-3; 7 bases are shared with TRBD1. The J segment lost 5 bases and the V segment lost 2 bases, leaving 6 bases of the junction unmatched. Germline lookup yields CDR1 KGHDR and CDR2 SFDVKD. CDR3 length: 15 residues. CDR3: CATSDSRGQGDTQYF. CDR3 coding DNA: TGTGCCACCAGTGATTCAAGGGGGCAGGGAGATACGCAGTATTTT.

The table lists this clone with a few counts. The chain joins TRBV19 to TRBJ1-2, with TRBD1 matching over 7 bases. Germline values: CDR1 LNHDA, CDR2 SQIVND (reference sequence). CDR3 length: 15 residues. V shed 5 bases, J shed 4 bases, and the junction held 10 bases outside the gene matches. Here the CDR3 reads CASSDTGTVVYGYTF. The CDR3 region has the DNA TGTGCCAGTAGTGATACCGGGACAGTGGTCTATGGCTACACCTTC.

J is TRBJ2-2 and V is TRBV28, with D perhaps matching TRBD2 (5 bases). Germline-derived CDR1 and CDR2 are MDHEN and SYDVKM. CDR3 length equals 13 residues. Between the trimmed V and J ends, which lost 6 bases and 5 bases, there was a span of 10 bases. The DNA of the CDR3 is TGTGCCAGCAGCCAGGAGGTAACCGGGGAGCTGTTTTTT. Protein sequence: CASSQEVTGELFF. Full variable domain (rest looked up from reference TRBV28 and TRBJ2-2): DVKVTQSSRYLVKRTGEKVFLECVQDMDHENMFWYRQDPGLGLRLIYFSYDVKMKEKGDIPEGYSVSREKKERFSLILESASTNQTSMYLCASSQEVTGELFFGEGSRLTVL.

This chain joins TRBV18 and TRBJ1-2; D perhaps matches TRBD1 (6 bases). Germline CDR1 and CDR2: KGHSH and LQKENI. The V and J ends lost 3 bases and 8 bases respectively, with 13 bases between them. The CDR3 has 13 residues. CDR3 sequence: CASSPLRGDGYTF. For the CDR3, the DNA is TGTGCCAGCTCACCCTTAAGGGGGGACGGCTACACCTTC.

CDR3 sequence: CATSDLDSYSYNEQFF. The CDR3 nucleotides read TGTGCCACCAGTGATCTGGACAGTTACTCCTACAATGAGCAGTTCTTC. The chain couples TRBV24-1 to TRBJ2-1, with D maybe TRBD1 (6 bases). CDR1 is KGHDR and CDR2 is SFDVKD in the germline V gene. Trimming took off 3 bases at V and 0 bases at J, with 11 bases between the two ends. CDR3 length equals 16 residues.

The chain couples TRBV4-1 to TRBJ2-1; TRBD2 matches at 8 bases. With V trimmed by 1 base and J by 4 bases, 12 bases remained unmatched. The length of the CDR3 is 18 residues. Germline V gene data show CDR1 as MGHRA and CDR2 as YSYEKL. The CDR3 protein is CASSQGPPTSGGYNEQFF. The CDR3 coding sequence is TGCGCCAGCAGCCAAGGTCCCCCAACTAGCGGAGGTTACAATGAGCAGTTCTTC.

This rearrangement joins TRBV6-2 or TRBV6-3 to TRBJ2-7, with unresolved D. The CDR3 has 11 amino acids. The germline gives CDR1 MNHEY, CDR2 SVGEGT. The CDR3 DNA follows: TGTGCCAGCAGTTATCTCACCCAGCAGTTCGTC. Its translation: CASSYLTQQFV.

Here the CDR3 DNA reads TGTGCCAGTAGTATGGCCAGGGGCGCGGTACTGTTTTTT. Protein sequence: CASSMARGAVLFF. The rearrangement links TRBV19 to TRBJ1-4; TRBD1 might be the D (6 bases). V dropped 3 bases and J dropped 13 bases, with 15 bases sitting between them. The germline gives CDR1 LNHDA, CDR2 SQIVND (reference sequence). CDR3 length equals 13 residues.

The chain links TRBV2 to TRBJ1-2, with TRBD1 matching 9 bases. This CDR3 has 14 amino acids. J gave up 3 bases and V 6 bases, and 5 bases lay outside the gene matches. Germline V gene lookup returns CDR1 SNHLY and CDR2 FYNNEI. The CDR3 region is CASSLQGADYGYTF. The CDR3 DNA sequence: TGTGCCAGCAGCCTACAGGGGGCGGACTATGGCTACACCTTC.

The chain links TRBV19 to TRBJ1-2; possibly TRBD1 for D (5 bases). V lost 3 bases, J lost 6 bases, and 11 bases lay in between. This CDR3 spans 13 amino acids. Germline V gives CDR1 LNHDA, CDR2 SQIVND (reference sequence). For the CDR3, the DNA is TGTGCCAGTAGTATGGGACTGGCAAATGGCTACACCTTC. It translates to CASSMGLANGYTF.

The chain carries TRBV19 and TRBJ1-5; no reliable D call. The CDR3 runs to 14 residues. The V gene's germline CDR1 is LNHDA and CDR2 SQIVND (reference sequence). V dropped 5 bases and J dropped 5 bases, with 13 bases sitting between them. The CDR3 sequence is CASSAVVAYQPQHF. The CDR3 DNA reads as TGTGCCAGTAGTGCTGTGGTGGCGTATCAGCCCCAGCATTTT.

The J gene is TRBJ2-1, the V gene TRBV4-2, with unresolved D. V shed 0 bases and J shed 4 bases, with 13 bases lying between them. The CDR3 is 16 residues long. Germline CDR1 and CDR2: LGHNA and YNFKEQ. The CDR3 nucleotides are TGTGCCAGCAGCCAAGATACTCAACCGTGGTACAATGAGCAGTTCTTC. It yields the protein CASSQDTQPWYNEQFF.

This chain joins TRBV7-8 and TRBJ1-4, with D possibly TRBD1 on 5 matching bases. Germline loops: CDR1 SGHVS, CDR2 FQNEAQ. CDR3 length: 15 residues. Between the trimmed V and J ends, which lost 5 bases and 8 bases, there was a span of 18 bases. CDR3 DNA sequence: TGTGCCAGCAGCCAGCAGACAGATACGCGAGAAAAACTGTTTTTT. Protein: CASSQQTDTREKLFF.

This chain links TRBV27 with TRBJ2-5; D may correspond to TRBD1 or TRBD2 (5 bases each). V dropped 4 bases and J dropped 9 bases, with 21 bases sitting between them. Germline values: CDR1 MNHEY, CDR2 SMNVEV (reference sequence). This CDR3 comprises 15 residues. CDR3 nucleotide sequence: TGTGCCAGCAGTTCGTCCGGGACGGTAAAAGGGGCCCAGTACTTC. Translating gives CASSSSGTVKGAQYF.

The chain combines TRBV2 with TRBJ1-1; no definite D call. There are 11 residues in the CDR3. With 7 bases removed from V and 6 bases from J, the gap between germline ends came to 9 bases. Germline loops: CDR1 SNHLY, CDR2 FYNNEI. CDR3 DNA: TGTGCCAGCACAGCGGGCCCTGAAGCTTTCTTT. Its protein product is CASTAGPEAFF. Variable domain in full (rest from reference TRBV2 and TRBJ1-1): EPEVTQTPSHQVTQMGQEVILRCVPISNHLYFYWYRQILGQKVEFLVSFYNNEISEKSEIFDDQFSVERPDGSNFTLKIRSTKLEDSAMYFCASTAGPEAFFGQGTRLTVV.

The V and J genes are TRBV24-1 and TRBJ2-5, with 9 bases lining up with TRBD1. V gave up 4 bases and J gave up 4 bases; unmatched junction bases: 9. This CDR3 has 16 residues. Germline lookup yields CDR1 KGHDR and CDR2 SFDVKD. The DNA for the CDR3 is TGTGCCACCAGTGACCCGGGACAGGGAAATAGAGAGACCCAGTACTTC. The encoded protein is CATSDPGQGNRETQYF.

This chain joins TRBV2 and TRBJ1-5; 8 positions agree with TRBD1. The V segment lost 6 bases and the J segment 5 bases; nucleotides outside the gene matches: 6. Germline values: CDR1 SNHLY, CDR2 FYNNEI. The CDR3 is 14 residues long. This CDR3 reads CASRPQGAYQPQHF. CDR3 coding DNA: TGTGCCAGCAGGCCCCAGGGGGCCTATCAGCCCCAGCATTTT.

This chain connects TRBV3-1 (or the pseudogene TRBV3-2) to TRBJ2-5; TRBD1 agrees at 8 bases. The CDR3 consists of 16 residues. V shed 1 base and J 1 base; nucleotides not matched to a gene: 5. Germline V lookup: CDR1 LGHDT, CDR2 YNNKEL (reference sequence). The DNA for the CDR3 is TGTGCCAGCAGCCAAGCCGGGACAGGAAGCCAAGAGACCCAGTACTTC. It codes for CASSQAGTGSQETQYF.

The gene calls are TRBV6-1 and TRBJ2-7; tentatively, D is TRBD2 (7 bases). V lost 3 bases to trimming and J lost 3 bases, with 12 bases between them. Germline CDR1 and CDR2: MNHNS and SASEGT. CDR3 size: 14 residues. CDR3 in DNA: TGTGCCAGCAGTGAGGGCGGGGGCCTCTACGAGCAGTACGTC. Encoded protein: CASSEGGGLYEQYV.

V and J are TRBV12-5 and TRBJ1-1; D is perhaps TRBD1 (5 bases). The V end lost 4 bases, the J end lost 5 bases, and 14 bases lay between the germline ends. The CDR3 is made up of 14 amino acids. From germline, CDR1 is LGHNT and CDR2 FRNRAP. The CDR3 DNA reads TGTGCTAGTGGTTCCCCGGGGGAGGGGACTGAAGCTTTCTTT. The encoded protein is CASGSPGEGTEAFF. Full variable domain (remainder filled in from reference TRBV12-5 and TRBJ1-1): DARVTQTPRHKVTEMGQEVTMRCQPILGHNTVFWYRQTMMQGLELLAYFRNRAPLDDSGMPKDRFSAEMPDATLATLKIQPSEPRDSAVYFCASGSPGEGTEAFFGQGTRLTVV.

V gene TRBV27 combines with J gene TRBJ2-7; 11 positions agree with TRBD2. Germline CDR1 reads MNHEY; CDR2 reads SMNVEV (reference sequence). Germline trimming cut 2 bases from V and 4 bases from J; bases unmatched to any gene: 7. The CDR3 length is 16 residues. This CDR3 is CASSLGTSGGSYEQYV. CDR3 sequence (DNA): TGTGCCAGCAGTTTAGGTACTAGCGGGGGTTCATACGAGCAGTACGTC.

CDR3 DNA sequence: TGCAGCGTTGGGGGGACAGGGGATTTGGGGTATGGCTACACCTTC. Protein product: CSVGGTGDLGYGYTF. The rearrangement links TRBV29-1 to TRBJ1-2; 10 bases fit TRBD1. Germline V gives CDR1 SQVTM, CDR2 ANQGSEA. This CDR3 is 15 amino acids long. With 4 bases clipped from V and 5 bases from J, the junction kept 10 bases outside the gene matches.

The chain employs TRBV6-6 and TRBJ1-5; 10 bases match TRBD1. The CDR3 spans 18 residues. Germline V gene lookup returns CDR1 MNHNY and CDR2 SVGAGI (reference sequence). With V trimmed by 5 bases and J by 0 bases, 10 bases remained unmatched. CDR3: CASSHGQGGFYSNQPQHF. Here the CDR3 DNA reads TGTGCCAGCAGTCACGGACAGGGGGGTTTCTATAGCAATCAGCCCCAGCATTTT.

The gene calls are TRBV6-4 and TRBJ1-5; no definite D call. This CDR3 has 13 residues. From germline, CDR1 is MRHNA and CDR2 SNTAGT. V was cut by 8 bases and J by 0 bases, with 8 bases left in between. CDR3 coding DNA: TGTGCCAGCGCTGAGGGTAGCAATCAGCCCCAGCATTTT. It encodes CASAEGSNQPQHF.

This clone was seen only once. The V call is TRBV6-5, the J call TRBJ1-2; no definite D call. V was cut by 11 bases and J by 2 bases, with 15 bases left in between. This CDR3 region has 13 residues. Germline CDR1 is MNHEY and CDR2 is SVGAGI. The CDR3 protein is CAVRSGVNYGYTF. In DNA, the CDR3 is TGTGCCGTCCGATCTGGGGTAAACTATGGCTACACCTTC.

The chain joins TRBV5-1 to TRBJ2-1; weak D call: TRBD2 (5 bases). Trimming took 4 bases from V and 8 from J, leaving 16 bases between them. The CDR3 is 14 amino acids. Germline V gives CDR1 SGHRS, CDR2 YFSETQ. DNA of the CDR3: TGCGCCAGCAGCGGCTATCCTAGCACTGATGAGCAGTTCTTC. It is translated as CASSGYPSTDEQFF.